The rows below give T cell receptor beta chains drawn from one sample of a study of CD8 T cells in ankylosing spondylitis. MiXCR, run by TCRdb on the 5' RACE reads, gives a single entry per CDR3 protein. In the table there are around 150,000 distinct CDR3 sequences, about 17% of which are singletons. Sequenced sample: blood, either unsorted or a sorted T cell fraction (not recorded which). These receptors all stem from a male donor with ankylosing spondylitis or in good health (not recorded which). Each CDR3 is given with its conserved first and last residue. D genes are given only for firm matches.

D,V,length,CDR3
-,TRBV2,14,CATREAASTDTQYF
TRBD2,TRBV20-1,17,CSARDIAGGSSYNEQFF
-,TRBV20-1,12,CSAAGATYGYTF
-,TRBV5-1,14,CASSYRVRNTEAFF
-,TRBV7-9,15,CASSLGWQGYTEAFF
-,TRBV10-2,14,CASSGSGGPYEQYF
-,TRBV5-6,14,CASSIWGGNTEAFF
TRBD2,TRBV5-1,15,CASSFSGLAGYEQYF
-,TRBV20-1,13,CSARLAGPYEQYF
TRBD1,TRBV6-1,14,CATGGGMFYNEQFF
TRBD1,TRBV28,16,CASRTPGQGNQETQYF
-,TRBV2,13,CASSEEGNQPQHF
-,TRBV20-1,17,CSARVGSALRSYNEQFF
TRBD2,TRBV2,14,CASRIAGVYNEQFF
-,TRBV19,15,CASSIEDGSTGELFF
TRBD2,TRBV20-1,14,CSAAGLSDADTQYF
-,TRBV29-1,13,CSVGSKTIGELFF
TRBD2,TRBV27,16,CASSSGLAPSYNEQFF
-,TRBV24-1,13,CATSDPNTGELFF
TRBD1,TRBV5-1,16,CASSSNYRGANTEAFF
-,TRBV29-1,12,CSVEEGGYEQYF
-,TRBV29-1,14,CSVARTSNTGELFF
-,TRBV11-2,13,CASSLGRGDEQYF
TRBD1,TRBV18,14,CASSPPEGQGRYTF
TRBD2,TRBV20-1,14,CSARRGLAVYEQYF
TRBD2,TRBV11-2,14,CASSLLAGGNEQYF
-,TRBV12-3/TRBV12-4,11,CASSSSNEQFF
TRBD1,TRBV19,14,CASSIGQGYQPQHF
-,TRBV2,11,CASGRRDIQYF
-,TRBV2,16,CASSGPNSGPTPGYTF
-,TRBV29-1,15,CSVDGEQWRNTEAFF
-,TRBV5-1,14,CASSNGGGGYGYTF
-,TRBV27,14,CASSLWASNQPQHF
TRBD1,TRBV20-1,14,CSARAGGTNEKLFF
-,TRBV20-1,12,CSARERDTEAFF
TRBD1,TRBV2,17,CASRRTGLWVGTGELFF
TRBD2,TRBV10-3,14,CAHRSSGSGDEQFF
-,TRBV20-1,13,CSARSPNGDTQYF
TRBD1,TRBV12-5,17,CASGLVKWDRDTYEQYF
TRBD1,TRBV20-1,12,CSARLTGVGYTF
-,TRBV7-8,13,CASSPRSTGGYTF
-,TRBV5-1,14,CASSINSGDEPQHF
-,TRBV20-1,13,CSANGRNTGELFF
-,TRBV30,13,CAGARDSNQPQHF
TRBD2,TRBV28,15,CASSFSAGLADTQYF
-,TRBV29-1,12,CSVANDPYGYTF
-,TRBV12-3/TRBV12-4,13,CASSSLRAGELFF
TRBD1,TRBV6-5,15,CASSLTGGRDDEQFF
TRBD2,TRBV7-6,16,CASSLSLAGSTDTQYF
TRBD2,TRBV9,16,CASSVGRTSGIIEQYF
-,TRBV20-1,12,CSATGTGNTIYF
-,TRBV7-2,13,CASSLSGRAPQHF
TRBD1,TRBV3-1,15,CASSSWDRGNTEAFF
-,TRBV5-1,14,CASSLPGGVNIQYF
-,TRBV7-2,13,CASSLLGGETQYF
TRBD1,TRBV28,15,CASSLGGQGFRSAFF
TRBD2,TRBV12-3/TRBV12-4,15,CASSISTSPTDTQYF
-,TRBV10-3,13,CAISDGSYNEQFF
-,TRBV10-3,13,CAISEQGVAEQYF